This T cell receptor beta chain was identified in a study of T-cell reconstitution after alpha-beta-depleted transplantation in children. Only a few counts were recorded for this clonotype. The antigen remains undetermined. Broader study findings: TCRbeta diversity was high at day 60 in some patients (a result of surviving recipient T cells and thymic progenitors). When one year had passed after transplant, most T-cell counts and diversity came from newly produced T cells. The study reportedly traced alpha-beta T cells about two months after transplant to several hundred expanded graft clones.

The ends were cut back, 0 bases at V and 5 bases at J, with 14 bases in the middle. There are 15 residues in the CDR3. Germline V gives CDR1 SGHRS, CDR2 YFSETQ. Using unique molecular identifiers, the investigators prepared the TCRbeta library. TCRdb called the PCR reads again in MiXCR, with one record for every CDR3 protein. The profile shows 500,000 to 650,000 distinct CDR3 sequences, roughly 10% of them singletons. This material consisted of PBMCs, mostly from graft donor cells, taken 180 days after TCRalphabeta/CD19-depleted stem cell transplant. The V and J genes are TRBV5-1 and TRBJ1-2; the D gene is possibly TRBD1 (5 bases). The receptor was derived from a female patient aged 2-9 years who had a stem cell transplant for aplastic anemia, so the T cells may come from the graft donor. The CDR3 nucleotides are TGCGCCAGCAGCTTGGCCGGGACTATGGGATATGGCTACACCTTC. Translated, it gives CASSLAGTMGYGYTF.